The rows below give T cell receptor beta chains drawn from one sample of a study of cytomegalovirus exposure and HLA in healthy donors. The table came from immunoSEQ multiplex PCR; TCRdb's copy has only in-frame clones and leaves some out. The repertoire holds fewer than 200,000 clones, with about 89% as singletons. The specimen was PBMCs. The receptors were sampled from a woman aged 18-35 years in good health and CMV-seropositive. The CDR3 runs from the conserved cysteine through the conserved F or W. The order of the fields is V gene, D gene, J gene, clone size, CDR3 DNA, CDR3 protein. The D gene is left open where the match is weak. Clone sizes are given selectively: once, few, many, or a class where the clone is expanded.

>TRBV7-3|TRBD1|TRBJ1-5|NA
TGTGCCAGCAGCTTAGGCCCAGGGGGCAAGCCCCAGCATTTT
CASSLGPGGKPQHF
>TRBV6-5|TRBD2|TRBJ2-1|once
TGTGCCAGCAGTTGGCGGACTAGCGCCAATGAGCAGTTCTTC
CASSWRTSANEQFF
>TRBV5-6|NA|TRBJ2-3|few
TGTGCCAGCAGCTTGCCCGACTCCACAGATACGCAGTATTTT
CASSLPDSTDTQYF
>TRBV19|NA|TRBJ2-7|NA
TGTGCCAGTAGTATAGACCGGTCCTACGAGCAGTACTTC
CASSIDRSYEQYF
>TRBV2|TRBD2|TRBJ2-5|once
TGTGCCAGCATAGCGGGAGGGGGGGAAGAGACCCAGTACTTC
CASIAGGGEETQYF
>TRBV9|TRBD2|TRBJ2-3|NA
TGTGCCAGCAGCGTAGCCCCAGCGGGAGGACACAGCACAGATACGCAGTATTTT
CASSVAPAGGHSTDTQYF
>TRBV5-1|TRBD1|TRBJ2-1|NA
TGCGCCAGCACCCACAGGGGGAACAATGAGCAGTTCTTC
CASTHRGNNEQFF
>TRBV4-2|NA|TRBJ2-5|NA
TGTGCCAGCAGCCAAGAAAGTGGGGGCACACAAGAGACCCAGTACTTC
CASSQESGGTQETQYF
>TRBV19|NA|TRBJ1-2|NA
TGTGCCAGTACCGGGATGCTTTTGGCCGGCTACACCTTC
CASTGMLLAGYTF
>TRBV19|TRBD2|TRBJ2-3|NA
TGTGCCAGTAGTCCGGGACTAGCGGGGGTCGCAGATACGCAGTATTTT
CASSPGLAGVADTQYF
>TRBV5-6|NA|TRBJ2-7|NA
TGTGCCAGCAGCATAGGTGCGGGGGCCGCCTACGAGCAGTACTTC
CASSIGAGAAYEQYF
>TRBV28|TRBD1|TRBJ2-1|NA
TGTGCCAGCGGGACAGGGGGCGGGGATGAGCAGTTCTTC
CASGTGGGDEQFF
>TRBV7-9|NA|TRBJ2-7|NA
TGTGCCAGCAGCTTAGCGCAGGTCAGCTACGAGCAGTACTTC
CASSLAQVSYEQYF
>TRBV2|TRBD1|TRBJ1-4|once
TGTGCCAGCAGTGAGACGCGGACAGGGGGTAGACAGGAAAAACTGTTTTTT
CASSETRTGGRQEKLFF
>TRBV6-4|TRBD2|TRBJ2-1|NA
TGTGCCAGCGGGGCAAGCGGGGGGGCTGGTGCCGATGAGCAGTTCTTC
CASGASGGAGADEQFF
>TRBV19|TRBD1|TRBJ2-7|few
TGTGCCAGTAGTTTTGGACAGGGGGCGAGCTACGAGCAGTACTTC
CASSFGQGASYEQYF
>TRBV30|TRBD2|TRBJ2-7|NA
TGTGCCTGGAGGGGACTAGCGGGAGGTTCCTACGAGCAGTACTTC
CAWRGLAGGSYEQYF
>TRBV7-8|TRBD1|TRBJ1-2|NA
TGTGCCAGCAGCTTAGAGCGTACAGGGGCGGAGAGTGGCTACACCTTC
CASSLERTGAESGYTF
>TRBV28|NA|TRBJ1-1|NA
TGTGCCAGCAGTTTCGAGTACACTGAAGCTTTCTTT
CASSFEYTEAFF
>TRBV5-1|TRBD1|TRBJ2-7|NA
TGCGCCAGCAGCTTCCCCGGGACAGGGGCAACCTACGAGCAGTACTTC
CASSFPGTGATYEQYF
>TRBV6-5|TRBD1|TRBJ1-2|NA
TGTGCCAGCAGTTACTCGTCAGGGGGCGATGGCTACACCTTC
CASSYSSGGDGYTF
>TRBV21-1|NA|TRBJ2-7|NA
TGTGCCAGCAGCAAAGGCCCCACCTGGAGCTCCTACGAGCAGTACTTC
CASSKGPTWSSYEQYF
>TRBV6-5|NA|TRBJ1-2|NA
TGTGCCAGCAGTTACTCGAGGGTGTTCGGCTACACCTTC
CASSYSRVFGYTF
>TRBV18|TRBD2|TRBJ2-5|NA
TGTGCCAGCTCAACGGGACTAGCGGGGGAAGAGACCCAGTACTTC
CASSTGLAGEETQYF
>TRBV19|NA|TRBJ1-5|NA
TGTGCCAGTAGTACTCCCGGGACTGCGAATAGCAATCAGCCCCAGCATTTT
CASSTPGTANSNQPQHF
>TRBV21-1|NA|TRBJ2-3|once
TGTGCCATTCCGGACAGGGGGTTCCCCAAAGATACGCAGTATTTT
CAIPDRGFPKDTQYF